One and the same sample provided the 6 T cell receptor beta chains below, sequenced in a study of response to subunit inactivated influenza vaccine (dated by TCRdb to the late 2010s). Libraries were built with RT-PCR. Data came from an Illumina HiSeq 2500. TCRdb redid the processing of the public reads, applying fastp at Q25 and MiXCR, and retained in-frame beta chains. Rows are unified per CDR3 protein, each entry keeping the most common DNA and genes. The sample table records 500,000 to 600,000 distinct CDR3 sequences; approximately 7.7% of these occur just once. The ten largest clones represent approximately 13% of the sample. The input for sequencing was PBMCs from blood, taken around 25 months after vaccination. These receptors all come from a man aged 45 to 70 who received an inactivated influenza vaccine. Donor details come from another sample of the same person, matched by shared clones.

In its sample, this clonotype was seen a few times. J is TRBJ2-7 and V is TRBV4-2, with no clear D. The ends were cut back, 0 bases at V and 0 bases at J, with 9 bases in the middle. Germline V gene data show CDR1 as LGHNA and CDR2 as YNFKEQ. The CDR3 covers 15 residues. The CDR3 bases are TGTGCCAGCAGCCAAGAGAAGTACAGCTCCTACGAGCAGTACTTC. Translating gives CASSQEKYSSYEQYF.

This clonotype was counted a few times. CDR3 region: CASSGGRDYGYTF. DNA for the CDR3: TGTGCCAGCAGTGGGGGGCGCGACTATGGCTACACCTTC. The chain joins TRBV6-1 to TRBJ1-2, with TRBD1 as a possible D gene (6 bases). CDR1 is MNHNS, CDR2 SASEGT, per germline. The V gene lost 4 bases and the J gene lost 3 bases, with 9 bases spanning the gap. This CDR3 region has 13 residues.

The chain is built from TRBV7-9 and TRBJ2-7; 8 nucleotides agree with TRBD1. Germline-derived CDR1 and CDR2 are SEHNR and FQNEAQ (reference sequence). The CDR3 has 14 residues. Unmatched junction bases numbered 6, after V lost 5 bases and J lost 3 bases. CDR3 sequence (DNA): TGTGCCAGCAGCCGGGGACAGGTAGACTACGAGCAGTACTTC. As protein: CASSRGQVDYEQYF. Supplemented by reference TRBV7-9 and TRBJ2-7, the full variable domain reads DTGVSQNPRHKITKRGQNVTFRCDPISEHNRLYWYRQTLGQGPEFLTYFQNEAQLEKSRLLSDRFSAERPKGSFSTLEIQRTEQGDSAMYLCASSRGQVDYEQYFGPGTRLTVT.

In its sample, this clonotype was seen a few times. V usage is TRBV25-1 and J usage is TRBJ1-6; 10 bases agree with TRBD1. With 3 bases clipped from V and 9 bases from J, the junction kept 5 bases outside the gene matches. Germline CDR1 is MGHDK and CDR2 is SYGVNS. There are 15 residues in the CDR3. For the CDR3, the DNA is TGTGCCAGCAGTGACCCCGGGACAGGGGTTTCACCCCTCCACTTT. It specifies CASSDPGTGVSPLHF.

This clonotype was found many times. The rearrangement links TRBV4-3 to TRBJ1-6, with D uncertain. V lost 2 bases to trimming and J lost 7 bases, with 12 bases between them. Germline V lookup: CDR1 LGHNA, CDR2 YSLEER. This CDR3 has 15 amino acids. DNA of the CDR3: TGCGCCAGCAGCCAATCTCAGGCTACCAATTCACCCCTCCACTTT. Translation: CASSQSQATNSPLHF.

The V gene is TRBV5-5, the J gene TRBJ2-5; 8 bases fit TRBD1. V gave up 0 bases and J gave up 5 bases; unmatched junction bases: 9. In germline, CDR1 is SGHKS, CDR2 YYEKEE (reference sequence). This CDR3 is built from 16 residues. CDR3 sequence: CASSLAPGQVSETQYF. The CDR3 DNA reads TGTGCCAGCAGCTTGGCCCCGGGACAGGTTTCGGAGACCCAGTACTTC.